Listed below are T cell receptor beta chains from one sample, sequenced in a study of technical replicates of blood from a handful of donors. Repertoires were generated with immunoSEQ multiplex PCR, while TCRdb's copy carries only in-frame clones and drops some. The table includes 80,000 to 95,000 clones, nearly 95% detected once. The sequenced material came from T cells isolated from PBMCs. The receptors were sampled from a human donor in good health. The CDR3 runs from the conserved cysteine through the conserved F or W. Each record gives: clone size, V gene, J gene, CDR3 protein. The listing skips clone size in some rows; elsewhere it reads once, few, many or a size class.

-,TRBV18,TRBJ2-3,CASSPPPTGGLSTDTQYF
-,TRBV6-1,TRBJ1-2,CASSGTGLGTYGYTF
-,TRBV15,TRBJ1-1,CATRTTGWGQENTEAFF
-,TRBV19,TRBJ1-4,CASSALDRPATNEKLFF
few,TRBV12-5,TRBJ1-1,CASGSTGMRAFF
-,TRBV7-8,TRBJ2-7,CASSLGTGKGHEQYF
-,TRBV28,TRBJ2-3,CASSVPGLAHSSTDTQYF
-,TRBV11-2,TRBJ2-1,CASSFSTGGNEQFF
-,TRBV6-4,TRBJ2-1,CASSDWYRRTYNEQFF
once,TRBV28,TRBJ1-4,CASSFSYREQTNEKLFF
-,TRBV27,TRBJ2-1,CASRRAGGRRNEQFF
-,TRBV19,TRBJ1-5,CASTPRGNQPQHF
-,TRBV30,TRBJ2-7,CAWSPPPSGTYEQYF
-,TRBV28,TRBJ1-5,CASSLYPGQPDQHF
-,TRBV7-9,TRBJ2-3,CASGFGLAGIGDTQYF
-,TRBV10-2,TRBJ1-2,CASSESRDPIYGYTF
-,TRBV5-4,TRBJ1-2,CASSSQGYFYGYTF
-,TRBV28,TRBJ2-5,CASERGVPAGGQETQYF
few,TRBV5-4,TRBJ1-3,CASSLCRAAF
-,TRBV7-3,TRBJ2-3,CASSSPPGGTADWDTQYF
-,TRBV9,TRBJ2-3,CASSAGGWGTDTQYF
once,TRBV10-3,TRBJ1-2,CAISETGDGYTF
-,TRBV2,TRBJ2-2,CASSAQGANTGELFF
-,TRBV6-1,TRBJ1-4,CASLRHTNEKLFF
once,TRBV30,TRBJ1-5,CAWSASDQPQHF
-,TRBV7-9,TRBJ1-2,CASSSQGGAGGYTF
-,TRBV11-2,TRBJ1-2,CASSLSTVGGLYGYTF
-,TRBV2,TRBJ1-1,CASSEEQGHTEAFF
-,TRBV5-4,TRBJ1-1,CASSLLQGNTEAFF
-,TRBV5-1,TRBJ2-3,CASSLGGASTDTQYF
-,TRBV5-1,TRBJ2-3,CASRRASGVGDTQYF
-,TRBV4-1,TRBJ2-7,CASSQGLAVYEQYF
-,TRBV10-1,TRBJ2-7,CASREQLAGEGEQYF
-,TRBV15,TRBJ1-2,CATSRDHVDLSGYTF
-,TRBV27,TRBJ1-2,CASSLTRTGGRYGYTF
-,TRBV2,TRBJ1-6,CASSKVVEGNSPLHF
-,TRBV6-5,TRBJ1-3,CASRPQGFNTIYF
-,TRBV5-1,TRBJ2-5,CASSSWGEGETQYF
-,TRBV18,TRBJ1-5,CASSPYDPRVGNQPQHF
-,TRBV15,TRBJ2-5,CATSQGGKTGVEETQYF